This T cell receptor beta chain comes out of a study of blood T cell repertoires in COVID-19. Whole-study context: Sites in the United States, Italy and Spain provided acute and convalescent COVID-19 samples. From T cells, B-cell-depleted T cells, or PBMCs came the material, which was cDNA or gDNA.

Authors' data handling: Cell counts per sample came from amplifying reference gene primers. The assay was immunoSEQ multiplex PCR, and TCRdb's table has in-frame clones only and misses some. D and trimming come from the DNA, and the V and J calls and clone size come from that table. The table shows about 38,000 clones, with about 90% occurring only once. This CDR3 contains 14 residues. CDR1 LNHDA and CDR2 SQIVND come from the germline V gene (reference sequence). V dropped 7 bases and J dropped 6 bases, with 13 bases sitting between them. The source of this sequence is a man aged 55-75 years with active or convalescent COVID-19. The rearrangement links TRBV19 to TRBJ2-6; a weak D match, TRBD2 (6 bases). Sample: peripheral blood. CDR3 sequence (DNA): TGTGCCAGTATGCGGGATGTCGAGGCCAACGTCCTGACTTTC. It encodes CASMRDVEANVLTF.